This TCR beta chain was captured by sequencing in a study of T cells after yellow fever vaccination. Study at large: Those fractions that held only low numbers of cells were prepared using the SMART-Seq v4 Ultra Low Input RNA kit.

V lost 5 bases to trimming and J lost 8 bases; unmatched junction nucleotides: 6. Germline V lookup: CDR1 DFQATT, CDR2 SNEGSKA (reference sequence). CDR3 length equals 13 residues. In the case of this clonotype: Its target is unknown.

Study findings and constraints: A secondary response was less intense yet reached its peak sooner, at day 5 versus 15. Boosting was followed by the reappearance of most primary-vaccination clones (roughly 96% CD4, 70% to 90% CD8).

TCRdb re-analysed the 5' RACE reads in MiXCR, keeping a single row per CDR3 protein. Of 400,000 or so distinct CDR3 sequences in the sample, about 6% were seen once. The TCR comes from a young man who received the YFV17D yellow fever vaccine. The sample here was PBMCs, taken 5 days after the yellow fever booster vaccination. The chain carries TRBV20-1 and TRBJ1-4, with 9 bases fitting TRBD1. CDR3 in amino acids: CSAQQGAREKLFF. CDR3 nucleotide sequence: TGCAGTGCTCAACAGGGGGCGCGGGAAAAACTGTTTTTT.